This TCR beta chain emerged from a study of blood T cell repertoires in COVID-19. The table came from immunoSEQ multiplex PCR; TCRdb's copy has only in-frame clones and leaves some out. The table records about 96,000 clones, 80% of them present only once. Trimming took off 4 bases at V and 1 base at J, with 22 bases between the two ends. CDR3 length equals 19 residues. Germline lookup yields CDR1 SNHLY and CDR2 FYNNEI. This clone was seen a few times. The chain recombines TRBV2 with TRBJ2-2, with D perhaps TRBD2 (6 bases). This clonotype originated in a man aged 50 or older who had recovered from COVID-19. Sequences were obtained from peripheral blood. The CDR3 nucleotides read TGTGCCAGCAGTGCCTCCCGGGACTTTCTATCAGGGAACACCGGGGAGCTGTTTTTT. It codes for CASSASRDFLSGNTGELFF.